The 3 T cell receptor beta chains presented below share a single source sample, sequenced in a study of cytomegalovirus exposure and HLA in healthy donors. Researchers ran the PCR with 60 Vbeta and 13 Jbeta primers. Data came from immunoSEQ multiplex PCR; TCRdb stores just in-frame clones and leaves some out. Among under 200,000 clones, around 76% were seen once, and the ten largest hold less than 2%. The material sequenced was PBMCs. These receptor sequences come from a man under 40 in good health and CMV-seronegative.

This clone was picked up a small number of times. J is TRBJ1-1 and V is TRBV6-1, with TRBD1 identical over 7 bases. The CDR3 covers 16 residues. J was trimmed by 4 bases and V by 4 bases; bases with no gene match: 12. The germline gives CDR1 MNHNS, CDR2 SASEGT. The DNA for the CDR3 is TGTGCCAGCAGTGGGGACAGCCTGCGGGGGGCCACTGAAGCTTTCTTT. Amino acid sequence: CASSGDSLRGATEAFF.

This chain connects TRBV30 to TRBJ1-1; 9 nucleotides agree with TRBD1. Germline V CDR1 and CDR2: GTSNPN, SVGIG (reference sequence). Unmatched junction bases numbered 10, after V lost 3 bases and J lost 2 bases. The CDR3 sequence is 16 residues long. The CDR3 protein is CAWRRDRVHLNTEAFF. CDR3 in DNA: TGTGCCTGGAGAAGGGACAGGGTTCACCTTAACACTGAAGCTTTCTTT. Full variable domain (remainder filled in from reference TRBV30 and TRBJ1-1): SQTIHQWPATLVQPVGSPLSLECTVEGTSNPNLYWYRQAAGRGLQLLFYSVGIGQISSEVPQNLSASRPQDRQFILSSKKLLLSDSGFYLCAWRRDRVHLNTEAFFGQGTRLTVV.

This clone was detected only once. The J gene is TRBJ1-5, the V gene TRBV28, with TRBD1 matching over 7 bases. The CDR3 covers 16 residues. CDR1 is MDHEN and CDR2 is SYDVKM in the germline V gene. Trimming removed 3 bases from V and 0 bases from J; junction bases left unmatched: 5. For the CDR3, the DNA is TGTGCCAGCAGTTTTTCCGGGACAGATAGCAATCAGCCCCAGCATTTT. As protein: CASSFSGTDSNQPQHF.